These 27 T cell receptor beta chains originate from one sample sequenced in a study of CD8+ T cells in alopecia areata. cDNA reverse transcribed from extracted RNA served as the sequencing template. Sequencing used immunoSEQ multiplex PCR; TCRdb keeps in-frame clones, though not all of them. The sample lists approximately 170,000 clones, around 60% occurring once. Treatment defined: oral pan-JAK inhibitor, 5-10 mg twice daily. Source: CD4+ T cells sorted from blood, taken at week 4, from a patient treated with tofacitinib. These receptors were taken from a human donor with alopecia areata.

This sequence joins TRBV9 and TRBJ1-2; the D gene is possibly TRBD1 (6 bases). V lost 1 base and J 6 bases, leaving 16 bases between the germline ends. The CDR3 spans 15 residues. The germline V gene encodes CDR1 SGDLS and CDR2 YYNGEE. The chain's CDR3 is CASSVQGSRMDGYTF. CDR3 DNA sequence: TGTGCCAGCAGCGTACAGGGGAGCAGGATGGATGGCTACACCTTC.

The chain couples TRBV27 to TRBJ2-7; 7 positions match TRBD2. Germline assignment: CDR1 MNHEY and CDR2 SMNVEV (reference sequence). The CDR3 runs 14 residues. V gave up 3 bases and J gave up 0 bases; unmatched junction bases: 2. In DNA form, the CDR3 reads TGTGCCAGCAGTTTCGGCGGGGGCTCCTACGAGCAGTACTTC. The encoded protein is CASSFGGGSYEQYF.

V is TRBV29-1 and J is TRBJ2-2; 7 nucleotides line up with TRBD1. Germline loops: CDR1 SQVTM, CDR2 ANQGSEA. The V and J ends lost 0 bases and 1 base, in that order; junction bases with no gene match: 5. The CDR3 has 16 residues. The CDR3 DNA sequence: TGCAGCGTTGAAGATCCGGGACAGAGGAACACCGGGGAGCTGTTTTTT. It encodes CSVEDPGQRNTGELFF.

This clone was detected a few times. V and J are TRBV4-1 and TRBJ2-3; D is perhaps TRBD2 (5 bases). CDR3 length: 13 residues. V was pared by 0 bases and J by 11 bases, with 12 bases between. Germline V lookup: CDR1 MGHRA, CDR2 YSYEKL. As DNA, the CDR3 is TGCGCCAGCAGCCAAGACGGGGAGAGTAGGCAGTATTTT. It encodes CASSQDGESRQYF.

The chain is built from TRBV27 and TRBJ2-1; possibly TRBD1 or TRBD2 for D (5 bases each). Germline loops: CDR1 MNHEY, CDR2 SMNVEV (reference sequence). The V and J ends lost 6 bases and 0 bases respectively, with 12 bases between them. The CDR3 is made up of 15 amino acids. In nucleotides, the CDR3 is TGTGCCAGCAGGGCTGGGGGTAGCTCCTACAATGAGCAGTTCTTC. It yields the protein CASRAGGSSYNEQFF.

This clone appeared a single time. CDR3 in amino acids: CAWSEGNTEAFF. In DNA form, the CDR3 reads TGTGCCTGGAGTGAGGGGAACACTGAAGCTTTCTTT. The genes are TRBV30 and TRBJ1-1; the D is unclear. Looked up from germline, CDR1 is GTSNPN and CDR2 is SVGIG (reference sequence). V was clipped by 1 base and J by 1 base, with 4 bases between them. CDR3 length: 12 amino acids.

The chain carries TRBV28 and TRBJ2-1, with 8 bases aligning to TRBD2. V trimming: 6 bases; J trimming: 5 bases; junction bases outside the gene matches: 6. This CDR3 contains 14 residues. Germline CDR1 MDHEN, CDR2 SYDVKM. CDR3 sequence: CASSAGGPNNEQFF. The CDR3 nucleotides are TGTGCCAGCAGCGCGGGAGGTCCCAACAATGAGCAGTTCTTC.

The rearrangement links TRBV30 to TRBJ2-1; D perhaps matches TRBD2 (5 bases). The CDR3 runs 11 residues. With 4 bases removed from V and 10 bases from J, the gap between germline ends came to 11 bases. Germline V gene sequence: CDR1 GTSNPN, CDR2 SVGIG (reference sequence). CDR3 nucleotide sequence: TGTGCCTGGAATATACAGCGGGAGCAGTTCTTC. Translated: CAWNIQREQFF.

This chain joins TRBV25-1 and TRBJ2-7; a possible D gene is TRBD2 (6 bases). This CDR3 has 12 amino acids. The germline V and J ends were trimmed by 6 bases and 7 bases, with 13 bases remaining between them. Germline V gene data show CDR1 as MGHDK and CDR2 as SYGVNS. CDR3 in DNA: TGTGCCAGCAGCGGGAGCGCCTGGGAGCAGTACTTC. Translating gives CASSGSAWEQYF.

A few counts support this clone. This chain connects TRBV18 to TRBJ2-3; D ambiguous. Germline V CDR1 and CDR2: KGHSH, LQKENI. V lost 1 base, J lost 5 bases, and 16 bases lay in between. This CDR3 contains 16 residues. The CDR3 region is CASSPLVAGSGDTQYF. The CDR3 DNA reads TGTGCCAGCTCACCACTCGTCGCAGGATCGGGAGATACGCAGTATTTT. Supplemented by reference TRBV18 and TRBJ2-3, the full variable domain reads NAGVMQNPRHLVRRRGQEARLRCSPMKGHSHVYWYRQLPEEGLKFMVYLQKENIIDESGMPKERFSAEFPKEGPSILRIQQVVRGDSAAYFCASSPLVAGSGDTQYFGPGTRLTVL.

V gene TRBV9 combines with J gene TRBJ2-7, with 10 bases that match TRBD2. The V gene end was trimmed by 0 bases and the J gene end by 3 bases; junction bases not matched to a gene: 3. This CDR3 has 15 residues. Germline V lookup: CDR1 SGDLS, CDR2 YYNGEE. The CDR3, as DNA: TGTGCCAGCAGCGTAGCTAGCGGGAGAGTCTACGAGCAGTACTTC. It encodes CASSVASGRVYEQYF.

The chain employs TRBV29-1 and TRBJ1-1; D call uncertain. V was clipped by 4 bases and J by 0 bases, with 9 bases between them. The CDR3 is 13 residues long. CDR1 is SQVTM and CDR2 is ANQGSEA in the germline V gene. The DNA of the CDR3 is TGCAGCGTTGTGCGGCCATTGAACACTGAAGCTTTCTTT. It translates to CSVVRPLNTEAFF.

The chain recombines TRBV29-1 with TRBJ2-3; D may correspond to TRBD1 or TRBD2 (5 bases each). Germline loops: CDR1 SQVTM, CDR2 ANQGSEA. The ends were cut back, 7 bases at V and 7 bases at J, with 18 bases in the middle. The CDR3 has 13 residues. This CDR3 reads CSGGLGTSYTQYF. CDR3 nucleotides: TGCAGCGGTGGACTCGGGACCTCTTATACGCAGTATTTT.

This rearrangement joins TRBV7-9 to TRBJ2-2; D possibly corresponds to TRBD2 (6 bases). Trimming stripped 4 bases from V and 4 bases from J, with 19 bases between. The length of the CDR3 is 17 residues. Per germline, CDR1 SEHNR and CDR2 FQNEAQ (reference sequence). Here the CDR3 reads CASSSQIRDSITGELFF. The CDR3 DNA reads TGTGCCAGCAGCTCTCAAATACGGGACTCTATCACCGGGGAGCTGTTTTTT.

The rearrangement joins TRBV29-1 to TRBJ2-2, with TRBD2 identical over 7 bases. Germline values: CDR1 SQVTM, CDR2 ANQGSEA. There are 14 residues in the CDR3. The trim removed 5 bases at V and 5 bases at J, leaving 8 bases unmatched. CDR3 protein: CSVQRDLGTGELFF. DNA for the CDR3: TGCAGCGTTCAGCGGGATCTAGGGACCGGGGAGCTGTTTTTT.

This chain connects TRBV19 to TRBJ2-1, with D possibly TRBD1 on 6 matching bases. Germline V gene sequence: CDR1 LNHDA, CDR2 SQIVND (reference sequence). Trimming removed 7 bases from V and 12 bases from J, with 13 bases in between. There are 11 residues in the CDR3. CDR3 sequence reads: CASTRDMVQFF. The DNA of the CDR3 is TGTGCCAGTACCCGGGACATGGTGCAGTTCTTC. Drawing the rest from reference TRBV19 and TRBJ2-1, the complete variable domain is DGGITQSPKYLFRKEGQNVTLSCEQNLNHDAMYWYRQDPGQGLRLIYYSQIVNDFQKGDIAEGYSVSREKKESFPLTVTSAQKNPTAFYLCASTRDMVQFFGPGTRLTVL.

This clone was seen a few times. The rearrangement uses TRBV7-9 and TRBJ1-1, with D perhaps matching TRBD1 (5 bases). V lost 3 bases and J 4 bases, leaving 12 bases between the germline ends. Germline V gene sequence: CDR1 SEHNR, CDR2 FQNEAQ (reference sequence). This CDR3 is 14 amino acids long. CDR3 sequence (DNA): TGTGCCAGCAGCTTCGGGGGAGGGCCCACTGAAGCTTTCTTT. It yields the protein CASSFGGGPTEAFF.

The chain carries TRBV7-9 and TRBJ2-7, with a possible D match to TRBD2 (6 bases). This CDR3 has 18 amino acids. Trimming stripped 4 bases from V and 3 bases from J, with 25 bases between. From germline, CDR1 is SEHNR and CDR2 FQNEAQ (reference sequence). In DNA form, the CDR3 reads TGTGCCAGCAGCTCCCACTTGGTGAATTGGGGGGTGGACTACGAGCAGTACTTC. Translating it yields CASSSHLVNWGVDYEQYF. Using reference TRBV7-9 and TRBJ2-7 for the parts outside the CDR3, the full variable domain is DTGVSQNPRHKITKRGQNVTFRCDPISEHNRLYWYRQTLGQGPEFLTYFQNEAQLEKSRLLSDRFSAERPKGSFSTLEIQRTEQGDSAMYLCASSSHLVNWGVDYEQYFGPGTRLTVT.

This sequence joins TRBV30 and TRBJ1-1; D gene unclear. Germline CDR1 is GTSNPN and CDR2 is SVGIG (reference sequence). Trimming removed 0 bases from V and 9 bases from J, with 8 bases in between. CDR3 length equals 11 residues. CDR3 residues: CAWSVMKQAFF. The CDR3 nucleotides read TGTGCCTGGAGTGTAATGAAGCAAGCTTTCTTT. The complete variable domain, with remaining parts taken from reference TRBV30 and TRBJ1-1, reads SQTIHQWPATLVQPVGSPLSLECTVEGTSNPNLYWYRQAAGRGLQLLFYSVGIGQISSEVPQNLSASRPQDRQFILSSKKLLLSDSGFYLCAWSVMKQAFFGQGTRLTVV.

The chain links TRBV29-1 to TRBJ2-3, with 9 positions matching TRBD2. The CDR3 extends over 15 amino acids. Germline-derived CDR1 and CDR2 are SQVTM and ANQGSEA. V dropped 5 bases and J dropped 4; count of bases not matched to a gene: 10. The CDR3: CSVLMGGRGADTQYF. CDR3 in DNA: TGCAGCGTTCTTATGGGCGGGAGGGGAGCAGATACGCAGTATTTT.

The rearrangement joins TRBV4-3 to TRBJ2-6, with TRBD2 identical over 8 bases. Per the germline V gene, CDR1 is LGHNA and CDR2 is YSLEER. The CDR3 has 18 residues. J lost 3 bases, V lost 1 base, and 8 bases had no gene match. The CDR3 here is CASSQVSSGRSGANVLTF. In DNA, the CDR3 is TGCGCCAGCAGCCAAGTATCCAGCGGGAGAAGTGGGGCCAACGTCCTGACTTTC.

This clone was found a few times. This rearrangement joins TRBV19 to TRBJ2-3; D possibly corresponds to TRBD2 (5 bases). Per the germline V gene, CDR1 is LNHDA and CDR2 is SQIVND (reference sequence). V lost 8 bases, J lost 1 base, and 16 bases lay in between. This CDR3 spans 15 amino acids. The DNA for the CDR3 is TGTGCCAGTGAGGGAAAGTCCGGGGGCACAGATACGCAGTATTTT. It codes for CASEGKSGGTDTQYF.

This clone was picked up a small number of times. The chain is built from TRBV29-1 and TRBJ2-2; 8 positions agree with TRBD1. The CDR3 loop spans 15 amino acids. V shed 2 bases, J shed 5 bases, and the junction held 7 bases outside the gene matches. The germline gives CDR1 SQVTM, CDR2 ANQGSEA. CDR3 nucleotides: TGCAGCGTTGAACTCCGGGACAGGCCAACCGGGGAGCTGTTTTTT. This encodes CSVELRDRPTGELFF.

With respect to this clone: The same CDR3 also results from other DNA sequences found in this sample. The chain links TRBV29-1 to TRBJ2-7, with a tentative D call TRBD1 (5 bases). The CDR3 is made up of 11 amino acids. V gave up 4 bases and J gave up 3 bases, with 7 bases separating them. Germline V lookup: CDR1 SQVTM, CDR2 ANQGSEA. In nucleotides, the CDR3 is TGCAGCGTTGCTAGGGGCTACGAGCAGTACTTC. This translates into CSVARGYEQYF.

J is TRBJ2-3 and V is TRBV29-1; tentatively, D is TRBD1 or TRBD2 (5 bases each). V was shortened by 4 bases and J by 3 bases, with 14 bases between the two germline ends. The CDR3 is 14 amino acids. Per germline, CDR1 SQVTM and CDR2 ANQGSEA. CDR3 sequence: CSVAGTPGTDTQYF. CDR3 in DNA: TGCAGCGTTGCAGGGACCCCAGGAACAGATACGCAGTATTTT.

V and J are TRBV15 and TRBJ2-7; D may be TRBD1 or TRBD2 (5 bases each). CDR1 is LNHNV and CDR2 is YYDKDF in the germline V gene (reference sequence). CDR3 length equals 16 residues. Trimming took 0 bases from V and 0 from J, leaving 12 bases between them. For the CDR3, the DNA is TGTGCCACCAGCAGAGATTCAGAGGGGACCTCCTACGAGCAGTACTTC. This sequence encodes CATSRDSEGTSYEQYF.

The V and J genes are TRBV7-6 and TRBJ2-7; D may be TRBD2 (6 bases). Germline values: CDR1 SGHVS, CDR2 FNYEAQ. V gave up 2 bases and J gave up 3 bases, with 26 bases separating them. The CDR3 runs to 19 residues. The chain's CDR3 is CASSLIAGGVGGLGYEQYF. CDR3 DNA: TGTGCCAGCAGCTTAATTGCTGGAGGGGTTGGAGGATTGGGCTACGAGCAGTACTTC.